Following are 23 T cell receptor beta chains from one sample sequenced in a study of cytomegalovirus exposure and HLA in healthy donors. The data were produced by immunoSEQ multiplex PCR, yet TCRdb's version contains in-frame clones alone and is incomplete. The sample includes under 200,000 clones, around nine tenths of them seen just once. The material sequenced was PBMCs. These receptors were obtained from a man between 18 and 35 years old in good health and CMV-seropositive.

This chain uses TRBV19 with TRBJ2-3; tentatively, D is TRBD2 (5 bases). The CDR3 is made up of 13 amino acids. V was clipped by 1 base and J by 7 bases, with 9 bases between them. The germline V gene has CDR1 LNHDA and CDR2 SQIVND (reference sequence). CDR3 nucleotide sequence: TGTGCCAGTAGTATAGGGGAGAGGTATACGCAGTATTTT. Amino acid sequence: CASSIGERYTQYF.

The V gene is TRBV10-2, the J gene TRBJ2-7, with 12 bases aligning to TRBD2. V shed 7 bases, J shed 4 bases, and the junction held 5 bases outside the gene matches. CDR1 and CDR2 (germline): WSHSY, SAAADI. The CDR3 loop spans 14 amino acids. The CDR3 reads CASIRTSGKYEQYF. CDR3 coding DNA: TGCGCCAGCATCAGGACTAGCGGGAAATACGAGCAGTACTTC.

This rearrangement joins TRBV29-1 to TRBJ2-7, with 12 bases fitting TRBD2. The J segment lost 4 bases and the V segment lost 5 bases, leaving 9 bases of the junction unmatched. The germline gives CDR1 SQVTM, CDR2 ANQGSEA. The length of the CDR3 is 15 residues. Here the CDR3 DNA reads TGCAGCGTTTCCTCGGGACTAGCGGGTCTATACGAGCAGTACTTC. This gives the protein CSVSSGLAGLYEQYF.

The chain carries TRBV5-1 and TRBJ2-5, with 7 bases that match TRBD2. V lost 0 bases, J lost 2 bases, and 4 bases stayed unmatched. The germline V gene encodes CDR1 SGHRS and CDR2 YFSETQ. This CDR3 spans 15 amino acids. CDR3 region: CASSLGGAGQETQYF. For the CDR3, the DNA is TGCGCCAGCAGCTTGGGGGGAGCGGGACAAGAGACCCAGTACTTC.

CDR3 sequence reads: CASRSQGAGNEQFF. Here the CDR3 DNA reads TGTGCCAGCAGAAGCCAGGGGGCGGGGAATGAGCAGTTCTTC. The chain links TRBV6-6 to TRBJ2-1; 8 bases line up with TRBD1. The CDR3 covers 14 residues. J lost 7 bases, V lost 6 bases, and 8 bases had no gene match. CDR1 MNHNY and CDR2 SVGAGI come from the germline V gene (reference sequence).

The genes are TRBV27 and TRBJ2-7; D unresolved. V was clipped by 5 bases and J by 3 bases, with 17 bases between them. From germline, CDR1 is MNHEY and CDR2 SMNVEV (reference sequence). The CDR3 runs to 15 residues. The CDR3 region is CASSENYSRDYEQYF. The CDR3 DNA reads TGTGCCAGCAGTGAGAACTATTCCCGAGACTACGAGCAGTACTTC.

The chain combines TRBV6-1 with TRBJ1-1; 8 bases are shared with TRBD1. In germline, CDR1 is MNHNS, CDR2 SASEGT. The length of the CDR3 is 15 residues. Trimming cost V 6 bases and J 3 bases; bases outside gene matches: 9. The CDR3 sequence is CASSPGQGRDTEAFF. Here the CDR3 DNA reads TGTGCCAGCAGCCCCGGACAGGGAAGGGACACTGAAGCTTTCTTT.

V usage is TRBV11-2 and J usage is TRBJ1-1; no firm D call. This CDR3 comprises 13 residues. Germline V CDR1 and CDR2: SGHAT, FQNNGV. The V and J ends lost 7 bases and 3 bases respectively, with 12 bases between them. The DNA of the CDR3 is TGTGCCAGCACCCATTCGGAGGACACTGAAGCTTTCTTT. Translated, it gives CASTHSEDTEAFF.

This clone showed up just once. The chain is built from TRBV6-6 and TRBJ2-5, with D possibly TRBD2 on 6 matching bases. The CDR3 spans 13 residues. V lost 6 bases to trimming and J lost 5 bases, with 13 bases between them. Germline loops: CDR1 MNHNY, CDR2 SVGAGI (reference sequence). CDR3 bases: TGTGCCAGCAGGCCACTAGCTGGGGAGACCCAGTACTTC. Translating it yields CASRPLAGETQYF.

The chain has TRBV4-1 and TRBJ1-5; possibly TRBD1 for D (6 bases). Trimming removed 4 bases at V and 4 bases at J, with 14 bases between. The CDR3 runs to 15 residues. Germline V lookup: CDR1 MGHRA, CDR2 YSYEKL. The CDR3 coding sequence is TGCGCCAGCAGCCCGCAAGGTGGACAGAATCAGCCCCAGCATTTT. Translated, it gives CASSPQGGQNQPQHF.

The chain links TRBV25-1 to TRBJ2-3, with D uncertain. V lost 5 bases to trimming and J lost 5 bases, with 8 bases between them. The germline CDR1 and CDR2 sequences are MGHDK and SYGVNS. This CDR3 has 12 residues. The CDR3 sequence: CASSNPGDTQYF. CDR3 bases: TGTGCCAGCAGTAACCCGGGAGATACGCAGTATTTT.

V and J are TRBV2 and TRBJ2-7; 8 bases line up with TRBD2. Germline loops: CDR1 SNHLY, CDR2 FYNNEI. The CDR3 covers 14 residues. J was trimmed by 6 bases and V by 4 bases; bases with no gene match: 8. The CDR3 reads CASSGSGGASEQYF. The CDR3 DNA reads TGTGCCAGCAGTGGGTCGGGGGGGGCGTCCGAGCAGTACTTC.

The chain carries TRBV6-1 and TRBJ1-2; possible D gene TRBD1, 5 bases. Germline-derived CDR1 and CDR2 are MNHNS and SASEGT. Trimming took off 0 bases at V and 2 bases at J, with 10 bases between the two ends. The CDR3 has 15 residues. The CDR3 is CASSEARRGNYGYTF. The CDR3 nucleotides read TGTGCCAGCAGTGAAGCGAGGCGGGGGAACTATGGCTACACCTTC.

The chain employs TRBV19 and TRBJ2-2; 14 nucleotides agree with TRBD2. The junction had 8 bases not matched to a gene; V was cut back by 7 bases and J by 4 bases. The V gene's germline CDR1 is LNHDA and CDR2 SQIVND (reference sequence). CDR3 length equals 17 residues. This CDR3 reads CASNYLGTSGSTGELFF. CDR3 sequence (DNA): TGTGCCAGTAACTACCTGGGGACTAGCGGGAGCACCGGGGAGCTGTTTTTT.

This sequence joins TRBV5-4 and TRBJ1-2; D unclear. The CDR3 runs 15 residues. Trimming shortened V by 0 bases and J by 0 bases, and 9 bases separated the two germline ends. Germline CDR1 SGHNT, CDR2 YYREEE (reference sequence). CDR3 nucleotide sequence: TGTGCCAGCAGCTTGGAGTCAGGATCTAACTATGGCTACACCTTC. Translation: CASSLESGSNYGYTF.

This chain joins TRBV5-5 and TRBJ2-5; 10 bases match TRBD1. The V gene's germline CDR1 is SGHKS and CDR2 YYEKEE (reference sequence). The CDR3 is made up of 15 amino acids. V dropped 5 bases and J dropped 2; count of bases not matched to a gene: 6. CDR3: CASRTGTGVQETQYF. As DNA, the CDR3 is TGTGCCAGCAGAACCGGGACAGGGGTACAAGAGACCCAGTACTTC.

Only one count was recorded for this clone. The rearrangement uses TRBV7-9 and TRBJ1-4; D possibly corresponds to TRBD1 (5 bases). The CDR3 spans 17 residues. Germline CDR1 SEHNR, CDR2 FQNEAQ (reference sequence). V was clipped by 5 bases and J by 3 bases, with 19 bases between them. As DNA, the CDR3 is TGTGCCAGCAGCAAGCCGTGGCAGGGCTCGGCTAATGAAAAACTGTTTTTT. Protein product: CASSKPWQGSANEKLFF.

This chain links TRBV15 with TRBJ2-7; D gene unclear. V was cut by 0 bases and J by 2 bases, with 8 bases left in between. Germline V lookup: CDR1 LNHNV, CDR2 YYDKDF (reference sequence). This CDR3 region has 14 residues. In DNA form, the CDR3 reads TGTGCCACCAGCAGAGAAACTGAAACCTACGAGCAGTACTTC. Amino acid sequence: CATSRETETYEQYF.

The genes are TRBV9 and TRBJ2-2, with 16 nucleotides matching TRBD2. V dropped 3 bases and J dropped 3; count of bases not matched to a gene: 14. The CDR3 runs to 21 residues. CDR1 and CDR2 from the germline V gene are SGDLS and YYNGEE. Here the CDR3 reads CASSAGFSGLAGGPHTGELFF. The DNA for the CDR3 is TGTGCCAGCAGCGCGGGGTTCTCGGGACTAGCGGGAGGGCCGCACACCGGGGAGCTGTTTTTT. The full variable domain, completed using reference TRBV9 and TRBJ2-2, is DSGVTQTPKHLITATGQRVTLRCSPRSGDLSVYWYQQSLDQGLQFLIQYYNGEERAKGNILERFSAQQFPDLHSELNLSSLELGDSALYFCASSAGFSGLAGGPHTGELFFGEGSRLTVL.

The chain carries TRBV5-1 and TRBJ1-2; tentatively, D is TRBD1 (5 bases). The CDR3 runs 11 residues. The V gene lost 10 bases and the J gene lost 5 bases, with 12 bases spanning the gap. Germline V lookup: CDR1 SGHRS, CDR2 YFSETQ. This CDR3 is CASGEGYGYTF. CDR3 coding DNA: TGCGCCTCCGGGGAGGGGTATGGCTACACCTTC.

The CDR3 DNA is TGTGCCAGCAGTGTGACAGAGAACACCGGGGAGCTGTTTTTT. Its protein is CASSVTENTGELFF. This chain links TRBV6-4 with TRBJ2-2, with D possibly matching TRBD1 (5 bases). Germline-derived CDR1 and CDR2 are MRHNA and SNTAGT. V lost 4 bases and J 1 base, leaving 7 bases between the germline ends. The CDR3 covers 14 residues.

J is TRBJ1-1 and V is TRBV14; D call uncertain. Germline CDR1 and CDR2: SGHDN and FVKESK. The CDR3 loop spans 15 amino acids. The V end lost 4 bases, the J end lost 0 bases, and 12 bases lay between the germline ends. CDR3 nucleotide sequence: TGTGCCAGCAGCCCCGGCGGAGTATTGAACACTGAAGCTTTCTTT. This sequence encodes CASSPGGVLNTEAFF.

This clone was counted once. The chain joins TRBV6-1 to TRBJ2-1; TRBD2 matches 8 bases. Germline-derived CDR1 and CDR2 are MNHNS and SASEGT. This CDR3 is built from 13 residues. This CDR3 reads CAGRREVYNEQFF. The CDR3 DNA reads TGTGCAGGTCGGCGGGAGGTCTACAATGAGCAGTTCTTC.